Listed here are 27 T cell receptor beta chains from one sample, sequenced in a study of blood T cell repertoires in COVID-19. Libraries were prepared by immunoSEQ multiplex PCR; TCRdb keeps only in-frame clonotypes and omits some of them. The sample lists roughly 170,000 clones, around 80% occurring once. Source material: PBMCs or T cells enriched from blood (not recorded which). The receptors derive from a man over 45 who had recovered from COVID-19.

This chain connects TRBV3-1 (or the pseudogene TRBV3-2) to TRBJ1-5, with D perhaps matching TRBD1 (5 bases). The CDR3 has 17 amino acids. CDR1 is LGHDT, CDR2 YNNKEL, per germline (reference sequence). V was cut by 1 base and J by 3 bases, with 16 bases left in between. Here the CDR3 DNA reads TGTGCCAGCAGCCAAGGGTCTCCAGACAGACTCAATCAGCCCCAGCATTTT. This encodes CASSQGSPDRLNQPQHF.

This clone was detected a few times. The chain has TRBV28 and TRBJ1-6, with D maybe TRBD1 (5 bases). Trimming pared 2 bases from V and 9 bases from J, leaving 14 bases between. The CDR3 covers 15 residues. Germline-derived CDR1 and CDR2 are MDHEN and SYDVKM. In DNA, the CDR3 is TGTGCCAGCAGTTTACATGGGCAGGGAGGTTCACCCCTCCACTTT. Protein sequence: CASSLHGQGGSPLHF.

The chain couples TRBV10-3 to TRBJ1-1; 7 bases agree with TRBD1. The CDR3 runs to 12 residues. J lost 5 bases, V lost 6 bases, and 3 bases had no gene match. Germline CDR1 and CDR2: ENHRY and SYGVKD. CDR3 DNA sequence: TGTGCCATCAGCTACAGGGGAACTGAAGCTTTCTTT. As protein: CAISYRGTEAFF.

The V and J genes are TRBV28 and TRBJ2-3; weak D call: TRBD2 (7 bases). The germline V gene has CDR1 MDHEN and CDR2 SYDVKM. Deletions cut 1 base from V and 0 bases from J, with 11 bases between. CDR3 size: 16 residues. For the CDR3, the DNA is TGTGCCAGCAGTTTATTGGGGGGGCGAAGCACAGATACGCAGTATTTT. This sequence encodes CASSLLGGRSTDTQYF.

The chain couples TRBV5-1 to TRBJ1-2; 9 bases are a match to TRBD1. In germline, CDR1 is SGHRS, CDR2 YFSETQ. This CDR3 spans 15 amino acids. V lost 0 bases and J lost 3; bases outside the gene matches: 3. Here the CDR3 reads CASSLDRGLHYGYTF. In nucleotides, the CDR3 is TGCGCCAGCAGCTTGGACAGGGGGCTGCACTATGGCTACACCTTC.

This chain links TRBV5-1 with TRBJ1-1; TRBD1 matches 9 bases. V shed 4 bases and J 6 bases; nucleotides not matched to a gene: 10. The CDR3 runs 15 residues. Germline lookup yields CDR1 SGHRS and CDR2 YFSETQ. The CDR3 protein is CASSPTGQGAAEAFF. The CDR3 nucleotides read TGCGCCAGCAGCCCGACGGGACAGGGCGCGGCTGAAGCTTTCTTT.

The chain carries TRBV25-1 and TRBJ2-3, with 9 bases aligning to TRBD1. Trimming at V came to 7 bases and at J to 3 bases, leaving 5 bases not matched to a gene. Germline lookup yields CDR1 MGHDK and CDR2 SYGVNS. CDR3 length equals 14 residues. The chain's CDR3 is CASKHRGLTDTQYF. For the CDR3, the DNA is TGTGCCAGCAAGCACAGGGGGCTAACAGATACGCAGTATTTT.

This clone appeared a few times. The chain has TRBV2 and TRBJ1-1; D gene unclear. The V gene lost 2 bases and the J gene lost 1 base, with 11 bases spanning the gap. In germline, CDR1 is SNHLY, CDR2 FYNNEI. This CDR3 region has 15 residues. CDR3 region: CASSENEAANTEAFF. In nucleotides, the CDR3 is TGTGCCAGCAGTGAAAATGAGGCAGCGAACACTGAAGCTTTCTTT.

This chain connects TRBV4-1 to TRBJ2-5; 10 bases align to TRBD1. CDR3 length equals 15 residues. CDR1 MGHRA and CDR2 YSYEKL come from the germline V gene. V dropped 4 bases and J dropped 7; count of bases not matched to a gene: 9. CDR3 DNA: TGCGCCAGCAGCCGGACCGGGACAGGGGAGGCGACCCAGTACTTC. Amino acid sequence: CASSRTGTGEATQYF.

The gene calls are TRBV19 and TRBJ1-5; 8 bases line up with TRBD1. Germline V gives CDR1 LNHDA, CDR2 SQIVND (reference sequence). The CDR3 is made up of 14 amino acids. J was trimmed by 4 bases and V by 5 bases; bases with no gene match: 4. DNA of the CDR3: TGTGCCAGTAGTTTACGACAGGGGAATCAGCCCCAGCATTTT. This translates into CASSLRQGNQPQHF.

This clone showed up just a few times. V gene TRBV4-1 combines with J gene TRBJ1-2; 10 nucleotides line up with TRBD1. V gave up 0 bases and J gave up 7 bases; unmatched junction bases: 8. Germline CDR1 reads MGHRA; CDR2 reads YSYEKL. The CDR3 contains 16 residues. The CDR3 here is CASSQDPRQGARGYTF. DNA of the CDR3: TGCGCCAGCAGCCAAGACCCTAGACAGGGGGCGCGTGGCTACACCTTC.

This sequence joins TRBV14 and TRBJ2-5, with 10 bases identical to TRBD2. The junction had 9 bases not matched to a gene; V was cut back by 4 bases and J by 4 bases. This CDR3 contains 16 residues. Germline loops: CDR1 SGHDN, CDR2 FVKESK. The CDR3 sequence: CASSLGGTSVAETQYF. As DNA, the CDR3 is TGTGCCAGCAGCCTTGGGGGGACTAGCGTTGCAGAGACCCAGTACTTC.

The chain recombines TRBV28 with TRBJ2-7; 10 nucleotides agree with TRBD1. Germline V CDR1 and CDR2: MDHEN, SYDVKM. J gave up 4 bases and V 7 bases, and 10 bases lay outside the gene matches. This CDR3 spans 15 amino acids. The CDR3 sequence is CASTSAGTGAYEQYF. In nucleotides, the CDR3 is TGTGCCAGCACCTCAGCCGGGACAGGGGCGTACGAGCAGTACTTC.

The chain employs TRBV19 and TRBJ1-2, with a possible D match to TRBD1 (5 bases). Germline V gene sequence: CDR1 LNHDA, CDR2 SQIVND (reference sequence). The CDR3 has 13 residues. The germline V and J ends were trimmed by 10 bases and 8 bases, with 20 bases remaining between them. The DNA for the CDR3 is TGTGCCACCCGCGGGGCAGGGTCCCACGGCTACACCTTC. As protein: CATRGAGSHGYTF.

This sequence joins TRBV6-5 and TRBJ2-7, with D maybe TRBD2 (7 bases). V was pared by 10 bases and J by 7 bases, with 17 bases between. This CDR3 comprises 12 residues. Germline CDR1 is MNHEY and CDR2 is SVGAGI. CDR3 coding DNA: TGTGCCACCCAGGGGAGGGCTGAGGAGCAGTACTTC. Translation: CATQGRAEEQYF.

CDR3 DNA: TGTGCCAGCAGCGCCGACAGTGAAGCTTTCTTT. It yields the protein CASSADSEAFF. The genes are TRBV7-9 and TRBJ1-1; perhaps TRBD1 as D (5 bases). From germline, CDR1 is SEHNR and CDR2 FQNEAQ (reference sequence). This CDR3 has 11 amino acids. Trimming shortened V by 5 bases and J by 7 bases, and 8 bases separated the two germline ends.

This chain connects TRBV4-2 to TRBJ1-2, with TRBD1 matching 9 bases. V gave up 1 base and J gave up 3 bases; unmatched junction bases: 18. This CDR3 spans 20 amino acids. Germline lookup yields CDR1 LGHNA and CDR2 YNFKEQ. CDR3 sequence (DNA): TGTGCCAGCAGCCAAGCATCCTCCCTGCGGACAGGGGATTCCGACTATGGCTACACCTTC. Its protein product is CASSQASSLRTGDSDYGYTF.

This clone has at least ten counts. The rearrangement links TRBV4-1 to TRBJ2-1; 9 bases are shared with TRBD1. Per the germline V gene, CDR1 is MGHRA and CDR2 is YSYEKL. With V trimmed by 5 bases and J by 15 bases, 14 bases remained unmatched. CDR3 size: 14 residues. The CDR3 sequence is CASSSRTGDPFRFF. In DNA form, the CDR3 reads TGCGCCAGCAGCTCCCGGACAGGGGATCCCTTCCGGTTCTTC.

This chain links TRBV7-6 with TRBJ1-5, with D tentatively TRBD1 (5 bases). The V end lost 1 base, the J end lost 4 bases, and 11 bases lay between the germline ends. Germline V gene data show CDR1 as SGHVS and CDR2 as FNYEAQ. The CDR3 length is 15 residues. In nucleotides, the CDR3 is TGTGCCAGCAGCTTAGGGGGCCGGTTTAATCAGCCCCAGCATTTT. This sequence encodes CASSLGGRFNQPQHF.

J is TRBJ2-7 and V is TRBV28, with 14 positions matching TRBD2. Germline V gene data show CDR1 as MDHEN and CDR2 as SYDVKM. The CDR3 sequence is 15 residues long. The trim removed 6 bases at V and 3 bases at J, leaving 4 bases unmatched. This CDR3 reads CASSRGTSGGYEQYF. The CDR3 bases are TGTGCCAGCAGCCGCGGGACTAGCGGGGGCTACGAGCAGTACTTC.

This chain uses TRBV9 with TRBJ2-7; D is possibly TRBD2 (6 bases). Trimming stripped 4 bases from V and 3 bases from J, with 11 bases between. This CDR3 region has 13 residues. Per the germline V gene, CDR1 is SGDLS and CDR2 is YYNGEE. The CDR3 nucleotides read TGTGCCAGCAGCCCATGGGGGGACTACGAGCAGTACTTC. Protein sequence: CASSPWGDYEQYF.

On this clone: At one end, the junction sequence differs from germline, possibly due to a read error. The chain couples TRBV4-1 to TRBJ1-4; TRBD1 aligns across 8 bases. CDR3 length: 15 amino acids. Germline CDR1 and CDR2: MGHRA and YSYEKL. CDR3: CASSQDPGGDEKLFF. The CDR3 DNA reads TGCGCCAGCAGTCAAGACCCAGGGGGCGACGAAAAACTGTTTTTT.

The chain uses TRBV12-3 or TRBV12-4 and TRBJ1-2; tentative D call: TRBD1 (6 bases). This CDR3 contains 13 residues. Trimming cost V 2 bases and J 7 bases, with 11 bases left between them. CDR3 residues: CASSLKRGTGYTF. In DNA form, the CDR3 reads TGTGCCAGCAGTTTAAAGAGGGGGACTGGCTACACCTTC.

The chain carries TRBV19 and TRBJ1-5, with TRBD1 as a possible D gene (5 bases). This CDR3 spans 14 amino acids. Between the trimmed V and J ends, which lost 8 bases and 5 bases, there was a span of 16 bases. Per germline, CDR1 LNHDA and CDR2 SQIVND (reference sequence). CDR3 residues: CASREAGLYQPQHF. CDR3 nucleotides: TGTGCCAGTCGCGAAGCAGGGCTTTATCAGCCCCAGCATTTT. The entire variable domain, with the rest obtained from reference TRBV19 and TRBJ1-5, is as follows: DGGITQSPKYLFRKEGQNVTLSCEQNLNHDAMYWYRQDPGQGLRLIYYSQIVNDFQKGDIAEGYSVSREKKESFPLTVTSAQKNPTAFYLCASREAGLYQPQHFGDGTRLSIL.

The rearrangement joins TRBV2 to TRBJ1-2; 7 bases align to TRBD1. This CDR3 spans 15 amino acids. J was trimmed by 5 bases and V by 4 bases; bases with no gene match: 10. CDR1 and CDR2 from the germline V gene are SNHLY and FYNNEI. The CDR3 bases are TGTGCCAGCAGTGCTAGGGGCAGGGGGGAATATGGCTACACCTTC. The encoded protein is CASSARGRGEYGYTF.

V usage is TRBV4-2 and J usage is TRBJ2-5; 8 bases match TRBD2. The CDR3 has 14 residues. The V gene end was trimmed by 0 bases and the J gene end by 8 bases; junction bases not matched to a gene: 5. CDR1 LGHNA and CDR2 YNFKEQ come from the germline V gene. The CDR3 protein is CASSQDRTSRTQYF. The CDR3 nucleotides read TGTGCCAGCAGCCAAGATCGGACTAGCCGCACCCAGTACTTC.

The chain couples TRBV29-1 to TRBJ2-3, with D maybe TRBD1 (5 bases). V lost 8 bases and J lost 1, with 16 bases in between. Looked up from germline, CDR1 is SQVTM and CDR2 is ANQGSEA. This CDR3 region has 14 residues. The CDR3 region has the DNA TGCAGCTACGAGCCTTGGGGCCGCACAGATACGCAGTATTTT. This sequence encodes CSYEPWGRTDTQYF.